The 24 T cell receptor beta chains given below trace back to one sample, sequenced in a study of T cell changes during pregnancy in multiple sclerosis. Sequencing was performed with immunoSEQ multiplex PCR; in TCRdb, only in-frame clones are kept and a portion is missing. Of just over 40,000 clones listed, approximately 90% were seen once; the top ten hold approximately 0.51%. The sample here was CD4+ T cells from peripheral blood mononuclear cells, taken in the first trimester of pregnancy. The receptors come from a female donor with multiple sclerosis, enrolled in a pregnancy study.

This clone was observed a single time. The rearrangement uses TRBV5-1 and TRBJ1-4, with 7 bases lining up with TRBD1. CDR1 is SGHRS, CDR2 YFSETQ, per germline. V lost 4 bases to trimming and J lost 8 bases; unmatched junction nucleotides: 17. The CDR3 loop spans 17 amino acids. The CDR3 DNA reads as TGCGCCAGCAGCCCCGGGAGTGGGACAGCCTATTGGGAAAAACTGTTTTTT. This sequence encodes CASSPGSGTAYWEKLFF.

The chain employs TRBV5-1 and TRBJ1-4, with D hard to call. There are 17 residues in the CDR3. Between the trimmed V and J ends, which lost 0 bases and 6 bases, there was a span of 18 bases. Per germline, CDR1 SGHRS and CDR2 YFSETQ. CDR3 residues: CASSLEVRRHDYEKLFF. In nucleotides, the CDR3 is TGCGCCAGCAGCTTGGAGGTTCGGAGGCACGATTATGAAAAACTGTTTTTT.

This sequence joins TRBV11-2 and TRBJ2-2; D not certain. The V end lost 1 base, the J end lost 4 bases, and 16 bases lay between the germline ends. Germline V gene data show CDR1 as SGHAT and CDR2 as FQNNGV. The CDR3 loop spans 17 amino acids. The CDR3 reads CASSLGPSTLGTGELFF. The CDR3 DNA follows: TGTGCCAGCAGCTTAGGGCCGTCTACCCTAGGCACCGGGGAGCTGTTTTTT.

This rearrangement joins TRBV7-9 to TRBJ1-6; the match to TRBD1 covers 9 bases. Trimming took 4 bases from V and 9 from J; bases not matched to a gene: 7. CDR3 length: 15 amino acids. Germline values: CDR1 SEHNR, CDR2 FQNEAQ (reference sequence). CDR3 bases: TGTGCCAGCAGCTCGGACAGGGGAAGGAGTTCACCCCTCCACTTT. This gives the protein CASSSDRGRSSPLHF.

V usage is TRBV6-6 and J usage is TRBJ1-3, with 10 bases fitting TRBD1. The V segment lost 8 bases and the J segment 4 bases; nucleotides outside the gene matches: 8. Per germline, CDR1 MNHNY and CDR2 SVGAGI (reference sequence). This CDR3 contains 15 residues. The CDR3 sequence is CASGEGQGLGNTIYF. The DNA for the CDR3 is TGTGCCAGCGGTGAGGGACAGGGGCTAGGAAACACCATATATTTT.

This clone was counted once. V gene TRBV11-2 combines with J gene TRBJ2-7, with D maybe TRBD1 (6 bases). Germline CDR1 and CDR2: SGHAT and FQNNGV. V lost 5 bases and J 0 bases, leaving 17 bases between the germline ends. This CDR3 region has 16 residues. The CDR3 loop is CASSPIDRRSSYEQYF. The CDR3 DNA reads TGTGCCAGCAGCCCGATTGACAGGAGGAGCTCCTACGAGCAGTACTTC.

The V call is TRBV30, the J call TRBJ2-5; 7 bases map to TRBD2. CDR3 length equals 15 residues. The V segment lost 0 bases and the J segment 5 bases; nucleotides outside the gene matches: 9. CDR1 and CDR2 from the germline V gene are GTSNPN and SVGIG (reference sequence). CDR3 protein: CAWSVSGQGGETQYF. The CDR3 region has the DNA TGTGCCTGGAGTGTTTCAGGGCAGGGAGGGGAGACCCAGTACTTC.

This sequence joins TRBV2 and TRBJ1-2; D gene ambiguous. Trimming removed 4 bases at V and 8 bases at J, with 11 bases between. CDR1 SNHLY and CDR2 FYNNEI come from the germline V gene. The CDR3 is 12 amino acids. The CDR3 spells CASSVQTWGYTF. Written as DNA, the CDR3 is TGTGCCAGCAGTGTCCAGACTTGGGGCTACACCTTC.

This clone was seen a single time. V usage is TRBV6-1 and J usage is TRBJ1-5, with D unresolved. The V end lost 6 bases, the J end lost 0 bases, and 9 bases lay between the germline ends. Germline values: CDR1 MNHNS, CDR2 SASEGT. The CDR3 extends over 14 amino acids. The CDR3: CASRDTVSNQPQHF. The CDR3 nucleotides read TGTGCCAGCAGAGACACGGTTAGCAATCAGCCCCAGCATTTT.

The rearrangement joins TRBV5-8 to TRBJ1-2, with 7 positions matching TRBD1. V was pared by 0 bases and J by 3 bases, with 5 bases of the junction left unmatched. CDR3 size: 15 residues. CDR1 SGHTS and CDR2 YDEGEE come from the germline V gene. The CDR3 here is CASSLDDRVYYGYTF. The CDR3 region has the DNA TGTGCCAGCAGCTTGGATGACAGGGTGTACTATGGCTACACCTTC.

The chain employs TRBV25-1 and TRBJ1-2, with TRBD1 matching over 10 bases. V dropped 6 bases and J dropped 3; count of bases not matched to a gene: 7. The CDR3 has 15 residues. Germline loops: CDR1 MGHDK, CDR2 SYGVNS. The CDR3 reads CASSRQGAYDYGYTF. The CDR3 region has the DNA TGTGCCAGCAGCCGACAGGGGGCATACGACTATGGCTACACCTTC.

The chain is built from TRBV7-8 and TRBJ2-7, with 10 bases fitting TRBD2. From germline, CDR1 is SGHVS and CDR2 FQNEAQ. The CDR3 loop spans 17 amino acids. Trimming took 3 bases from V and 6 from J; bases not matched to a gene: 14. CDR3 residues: CASSLNGGTSVLGEQYF. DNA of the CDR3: TGTGCCAGCAGCTTGAATGGCGGGACTAGCGTTTTAGGCGAGCAGTACTTC. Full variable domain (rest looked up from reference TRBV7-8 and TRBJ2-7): GAGVSQSPRYKVAKRGQDVALRCDPISGHVSLFWYQQALGQGPEFLTYFQNEAQLDKSGLPSDRFFAERPEGSVSTLKIQRTQQEDSAVYLCASSLNGGTSVLGEQYFGPGTRLTVT.

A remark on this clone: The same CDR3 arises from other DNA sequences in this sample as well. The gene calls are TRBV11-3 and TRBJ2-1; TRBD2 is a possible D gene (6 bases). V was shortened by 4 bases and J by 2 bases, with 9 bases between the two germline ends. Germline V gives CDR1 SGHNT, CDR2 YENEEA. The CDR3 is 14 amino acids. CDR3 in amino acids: CASSSGLAYNEQFF. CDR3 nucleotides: TGTGCCAGCAGCTCGGGACTTGCCTACAATGAGCAGTTCTTC.

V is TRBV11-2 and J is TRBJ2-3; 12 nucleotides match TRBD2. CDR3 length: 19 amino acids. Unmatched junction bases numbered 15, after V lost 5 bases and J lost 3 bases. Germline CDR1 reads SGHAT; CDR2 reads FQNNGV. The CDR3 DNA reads TGTGCCAGCAGCACTGGGGGGTCTAGCGGGAGGGCCGCGACAGATACGCAGTATTTT. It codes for CASSTGGSSGRAATDTQYF.

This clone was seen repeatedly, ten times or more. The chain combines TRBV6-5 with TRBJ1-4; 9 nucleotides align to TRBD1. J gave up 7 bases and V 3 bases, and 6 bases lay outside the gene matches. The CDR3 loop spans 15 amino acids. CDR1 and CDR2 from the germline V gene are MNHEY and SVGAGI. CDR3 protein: CASSYGTGSGEKLFF. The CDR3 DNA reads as TGTGCCAGCAGTTATGGGACAGGGAGCGGTGAAAAACTGTTTTTT.

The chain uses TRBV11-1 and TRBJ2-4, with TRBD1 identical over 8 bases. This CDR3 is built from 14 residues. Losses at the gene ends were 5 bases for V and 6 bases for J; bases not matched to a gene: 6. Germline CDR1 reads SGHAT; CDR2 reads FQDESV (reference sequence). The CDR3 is CASSLKQGGNIQYF. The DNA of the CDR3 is TGTGCCAGCAGCCTCAAACAGGGGGGAAACATTCAGTACTTC.

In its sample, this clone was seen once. This chain's CDR3 is CASSFVQGPEAFF. The CDR3 region has the DNA TGTGCCAGCAGTTTCGTACAGGGTCCTGAAGCTTTCTTT. This chain links TRBV6-6 with TRBJ1-1, with D possibly being TRBD1 (6 bases). CDR3 size: 13 residues. V dropped 4 bases and J dropped 6 bases, with 12 bases sitting between them. Germline lookup yields CDR1 MNHNY and CDR2 SVGAGI (reference sequence).

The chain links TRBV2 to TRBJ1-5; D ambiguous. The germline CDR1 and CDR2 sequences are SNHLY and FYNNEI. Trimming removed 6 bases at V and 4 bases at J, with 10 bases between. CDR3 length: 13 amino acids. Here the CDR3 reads CASSVEGNQPQHF. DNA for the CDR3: TGTGCCAGCAGCGTCGAGGGAAATCAGCCCCAGCATTTT. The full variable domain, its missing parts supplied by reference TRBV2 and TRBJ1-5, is EPEVTQTPSHQVTQMGQEVILRCVPISNHLYFYWYRQILGQKVEFLVSFYNNEISEKSEIFDDQFSVERPDGSNFTLKIRSTKLEDSAMYFCASSVEGNQPQHFGDGTRLSIL.

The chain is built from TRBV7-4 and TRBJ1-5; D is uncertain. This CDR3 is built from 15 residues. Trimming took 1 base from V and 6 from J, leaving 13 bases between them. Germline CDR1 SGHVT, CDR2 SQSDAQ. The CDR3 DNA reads TGTGCCAGCAGCTTAGGTGGCAGCGGGTGTCAGCCCCAGCATTTT. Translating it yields CASSLGGSGCQPQHF.

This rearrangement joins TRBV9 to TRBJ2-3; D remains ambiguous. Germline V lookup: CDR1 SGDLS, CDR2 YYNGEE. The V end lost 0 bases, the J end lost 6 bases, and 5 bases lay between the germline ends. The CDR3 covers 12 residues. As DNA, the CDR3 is TGTGCCAGCAGCGTAGTGCGGGATACGCAGTATTTT. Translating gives CASSVVRDTQYF.

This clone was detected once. The CDR3 DNA is TGTGCCAGCAGTTTAGCTATCTACACAGATACGCAGTATTTT. This sequence encodes CASSLAIYTDTQYF. This chain connects TRBV27 to TRBJ2-3; no definite D call. V gave up 2 bases and J gave up 2 bases, with 8 bases separating them. This CDR3 is 14 amino acids long. Germline CDR1 and CDR2: MNHEY and SMNVEV (reference sequence).

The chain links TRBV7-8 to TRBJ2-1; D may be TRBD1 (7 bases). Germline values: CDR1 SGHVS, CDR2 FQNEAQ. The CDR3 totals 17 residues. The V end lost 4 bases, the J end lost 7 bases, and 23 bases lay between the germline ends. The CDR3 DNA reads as TGTGCCAGCAGCTCAACCGGGTTCAGGGGGGCCGGGAATGAGCAGTTCTTC. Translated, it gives CASSSTGFRGAGNEQFF.

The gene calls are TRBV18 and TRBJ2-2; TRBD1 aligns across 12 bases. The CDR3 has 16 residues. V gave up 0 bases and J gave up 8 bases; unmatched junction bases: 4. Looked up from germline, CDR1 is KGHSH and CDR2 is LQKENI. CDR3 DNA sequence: TGTGCCAGCTCACCACCGGGACAGGGGGCGTCGGGGGAGCTGTTTTTT. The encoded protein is CASSPPGQGASGELFF. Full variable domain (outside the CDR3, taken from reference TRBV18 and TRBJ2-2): NAGVMQNPRHLVRRRGQEARLRCSPMKGHSHVYWYRQLPEEGLKFMVYLQKENIIDESGMPKERFSAEFPKEGPSILRIQQVVRGDSAAYFCASSPPGQGASGELFFGEGSRLTVL.

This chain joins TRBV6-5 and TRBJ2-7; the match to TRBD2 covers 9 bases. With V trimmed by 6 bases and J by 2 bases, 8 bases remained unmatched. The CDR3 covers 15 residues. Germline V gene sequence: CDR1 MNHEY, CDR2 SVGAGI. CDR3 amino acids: CASRPGLAYPYEQYF. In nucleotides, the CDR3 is TGTGCCAGCAGACCGGGACTAGCTTACCCCTACGAGCAGTACTTC.